Shown below are 16 T cell receptor beta chains from a single sample sequenced in a study of regulatory T cells in long-lasting Graves disease. Time point denoted: newly diagnosed GD, antithyroid drugs for less than 3 months. PBMC RNA was the source of the TCR library. Arm-PCR of CDR3 regions with iRepertoire HTBI primers generated TCR beta libraries. Each CDR3 protein is one row after TCRdb ran MiXCR on the multiplex PCR reads. The sample contains over 500,000 distinct CDR3 sequences, about 15% of which appear only once. These same data were also listed under a study on T cells in Graves' hyperthyroidism and ophthalmopathy.

The specimen was peripheral blood mononuclear cells (PBMCs), collected at new diagnosis, from a patient treated with antithyroid drugs. Every receptor here comes from a woman aged 25 to 45 with Graves disease.

This clonotype has a count of ten or more. The CDR3 here is CSVVGGGQYGYTF. The CDR3 DNA sequence: TGCAGCGTTGTTGGGGGGGGACAATATGGCTACACCTTC. This chain joins TRBV29-1 and TRBJ1-2; D may be TRBD1 (6 bases). Germline V lookup: CDR1 SQVTM, CDR2 ANQGSEA. The CDR3 has 13 amino acids. Trimming took 4 bases from V and 5 from J, leaving 14 bases between them. Together with reference TRBV29-1 and TRBJ1-2, the CDR3 gives the full variable domain: SAVISQKPSRDICQRGTSLTIQCQVDSQVTMMFWYRQQPGQSLTLIATANQGSEATYESGFVIDKFPISRPNLTFSTLTVSNMSPEDSSIYLCSVVGGGQYGYTFGSGTRLTVV.

In this sample, this clonotype turned up many times. The chain carries TRBV28 and TRBJ1-5; D is ambiguous. Trimming stripped 5 bases from V and 8 bases from J, with 10 bases between. Germline-derived CDR1 and CDR2 are MDHEN and SYDVKM. The CDR3 contains 12 residues. DNA for the CDR3: TGTGCCAGCAGTCCCCTTGGGGAGCCCCAGCATTTT. Protein product: CASSPLGEPQHF.

The sample holds many counts of this clonotype. The chain joins TRBV12-3 or TRBV12-4 to TRBJ2-7; either TRBD1 or TRBD2 may supply D (5 bases each). This CDR3 has 16 residues. Trimming left V 6 bases short and J 2 bases short, with 20 bases between. DNA of the CDR3: TGTGCCAGCAGCCCTTTTAGGGTGAGGGGTCCCTACGAGCAGTACTTC. Its translation is CASSPFRVRGPYEQYF.

Comment on this clonotype: Possible read error: a much larger clone is one base away. The genes are TRBV30 and TRBJ1-4; D is possibly TRBD1 (5 bases). The CDR3 consists of 10 residues. Germline loops: CDR1 GTSNPN, CDR2 SVGIG (reference sequence). CDR3 coding DNA: TGTGCCTGGGGCAGGGAAAGACTGTTTTTT. The encoded protein is CAWGRERLFF.

This clonotype was seen ten or more times. The rearrangement uses TRBV28 and TRBJ1-3, with D tentatively TRBD1 (5 bases). The V end was cut by 6 bases, the J end by 4 bases, with 13 bases between. The V gene's germline CDR1 is MDHEN and CDR2 SYDVKM. This CDR3 has 14 amino acids. The CDR3 protein is CASSLGVSGNTIYF. The CDR3 DNA follows: TGTGCCAGCAGCCTGGGGGTCTCCGGAAACACCATATATTTT. The full variable domain, its missing parts supplied by reference TRBV28 and TRBJ1-3, is DVKVTQSSRYLVKRTGEKVFLECVQDMDHENMFWYRQDPGLGLRLIYFSYDVKMKEKGDIPEGYSVSREKKERFSLILESASTNQTSMYLCASSLGVSGNTIYFGEGSWLTVV.

Many counts were recorded for this clonotype. This chain connects TRBV7-2 to TRBJ2-1; TRBD2 matches 14 bases. Germline values: CDR1 SGHTA, CDR2 FQGNSA. The CDR3 has 15 amino acids. V dropped 5 bases and J dropped 12; count of bases not matched to a gene: 9. The CDR3 DNA reads as TGTGCCAGCAGCCCGGTGGGACTAGCGGGAGAAGGGCAGTTCTTC. Protein sequence: CASSPVGLAGEGQFF.

This clonotype showed up just a few times. This sequence joins TRBV27 and TRBJ1-1, with D possibly TRBD1 on 5 matching bases. Germline V gene sequence: CDR1 MNHEY, CDR2 SMNVEV (reference sequence). V lost 5 bases to trimming and J lost 5 bases, with 15 bases between them. There are 14 residues in the CDR3. The CDR3 DNA reads as TGTGCCAGCAGTCCACGGGACGGTGGTACTGAAGCTTTCTTT. As protein: CASSPRDGGTEAFF.

A note on this clonotype: A much larger clone is a single base away; this may be a read error. This chain joins TRBV27 and TRBJ2-7; 9 nucleotides align to TRBD2. This CDR3 is built from 15 residues. From germline, CDR1 is MNHEY and CDR2 SMNVEV (reference sequence). In DNA form, the CDR3 reads TGTGCCAGCAGTTTTCTAGCGGGAACCTCCTACGAGCAGTGCTTC. It specifies CASSFLAGTSYEQCF.

The table lists this clonotype with a few counts. This chain joins TRBV7-9 and TRBJ1-1; possible D gene TRBD1, 6 bases. Germline assignment: CDR1 SEHNR and CDR2 FQNEAQ (reference sequence). Between the trimmed V and J ends, which lost 4 bases and 5 bases, there was a span of 29 bases. The CDR3 length is 19 residues. The CDR3, as DNA: TGTGCCAGCAGCTCCCCCAGGACCGGGGGCGCCCCCCTGATAACTGAAGCTTTCTTT. Translating it yields CASSSPRTGGAPLITEAFF.

A few counts support this clonotype. DNA of the CDR3: TGCAGTGCTACGAACTTGGGATCACCCCTCCACTTT. The encoded protein is CSATNLGSPLHF. The chain is built from TRBV20-1 and TRBJ1-6; D unresolved. V lost 4 bases, J lost 10 bases, and 11 bases lay in between. This CDR3 is 12 amino acids long. Germline V lookup: CDR1 DFQATT, CDR2 SNEGSKA (reference sequence).

A few counts support this clonotype. The chain carries TRBV3-1 and TRBJ1-1; TRBD1 agrees at 7 bases. This CDR3 is 15 amino acids long. Trimming took 4 bases from V and 1 from J; bases not matched to a gene: 6. The germline V gene encodes CDR1 LGHDT and CDR2 YNNKEL (reference sequence). As DNA, the CDR3 is TGTGCCAGCAGCCCTTCGGACAGGCCGAACACTGAAGCTTTCTTT. Amino acids: CASSPSDRPNTEAFF.

This clonotype was seen a few times. The junction does not match germline at one end; this may be a read error. The chain has TRBV6-1 and TRBJ2-5; 7 bases line up with TRBD2. CDR1 MNHNS and CDR2 SASEGT come from the germline V gene. This CDR3 has 12 residues. CDR3 sequence: CASRGAGVGEFF. The DNA for the CDR3 is TGTGCCAGTCGCGGGGCGGGAGTAGGGGAGTTCTTC.

This clonotype was counted only a few times. The J gene is TRBJ2-7, the V gene TRBV20-1; 7 bases are shared with TRBD2. The trim removed 2 bases at V and 4 bases at J, leaving 8 bases unmatched. CDR1 is DFQATT, CDR2 SNEGSKA, per germline (reference sequence). The CDR3 has 14 amino acids. As DNA, the CDR3 is TGCAGTGCTAGAAGGGCGGCGGGAGTGTACGAGCAGTACTTC. Translation gives CSARRAAGVYEQYF.

There are many counts of this clonotype. J is TRBJ1-1 and V is TRBV18; D gene uncertain. In germline, CDR1 is KGHSH, CDR2 LQKENI. V was clipped by 4 bases and J by 2 bases, with 11 bases between them. The CDR3 totals 14 residues. CDR3 loop: CASSQRTANTEAFF. For the CDR3, the DNA is TGTGCCAGCTCACAACGTACAGCTAACACTGAAGCTTTCTTT.

About this clonotype: A clone one base away is much larger, so this may be a read error. This is likely a read error, given that the CDR3 carries no conserved phenylalanine or tryptophan at its end. The gene calls are TRBV9 and TRBJ1-2; D possibly corresponds to TRBD1 (5 bases). The V gene lost 4 bases and the J gene lost 3 bases, with 16 bases spanning the gap. Looked up from germline, CDR1 is SGDLS and CDR2 is YYNGEE. The CDR3 loop spans 15 amino acids. This CDR3 is CASSPSTGGDYGYTS. The CDR3 DNA is TGTGCCAGCAGCCCCAGTACCGGGGGGGACTATGGCTACACCTCC.

This clonotype was detected ten times or more. The chain joins TRBV29-1 to TRBJ1-1, with a weak D call TRBD1 (6 bases). Germline V lookup: CDR1 SQVTM, CDR2 ANQGSEA. The length of the CDR3 is 12 residues. Here the CDR3 reads CRADRTNTEAFF. The CDR3 DNA reads as TGCAGAGCGGACAGAACTAACACTGAAGCTTTCTTT. The full variable domain, in which reference TRBV29-1 and TRBJ1-1 provide the parts outside the CDR3, is SAVISQKPSRDICQRGTSLTIQCQVDSQVTMMFWYRQQPGQSLTLIATANQGSEATYESGFVIDKFPISRPNLTFSTLTVSNMSPEDSSIYLCRADRTNTEAFFGQGTRLTVV.